Shown below are 17 T cell receptor beta chains from a single sample sequenced in a study of blood T cell repertoires in COVID-19. Generated by immunoSEQ multiplex PCR, the TCRdb table keeps only in-frame clones and is missing some. This sample carries over 300,000 clones, roughly 90% of them seen once, and the ten largest clones take roughly 0.97%. Sequencing input: PBMCs or T cells enriched from blood (not recorded which). These receptors were taken from a woman aged 25 to 39 with acute COVID-19.

This clone was recorded once. CDR3 sequence (DNA): TGTGCCAGCAGGGACAATACAGGGGGTGGCGGCTACACCTTC. Translating it yields CASRDNTGGGGYTF. The genes are TRBV2 and TRBJ1-2; TRBD1 matches at 8 bases. Germline-derived CDR1 and CDR2 are SNHLY and FYNNEI. V trimming: 6 bases; J trimming: 8 bases; junction bases outside the gene matches: 11. The CDR3 is 14 amino acids.

The chain links TRBV2 to TRBJ1-4, with no clear D. Trimming took off 6 bases at V and 7 bases at J, with 15 bases between the two ends. Per the germline V gene, CDR1 is SNHLY and CDR2 is FYNNEI. CDR3 length: 14 amino acids. CDR3 nucleotides: TGTGCCAGCAGAGGGTCTCTTCGGGGTGAAAAACTGTTTTTT. Translated: CASRGSLRGEKLFF.

V gene TRBV6-1 combines with J gene TRBJ1-2; D perhaps matches TRBD1 (5 bases). Trimming removed 1 base from V and 5 bases from J, with 11 bases in between. Germline assignment: CDR1 MNHNS and CDR2 SASEGT. This CDR3 region has 14 residues. CDR3 nucleotides: TGTGCCAGCAGTGAAGACGCAGGGTTGTATGGCTACACCTTC. Translating it yields CASSEDAGLYGYTF.

The V gene is TRBV5-1, the J gene TRBJ1-3, with D unclear. V shed 4 bases and J shed 0 bases, with 11 bases lying between them. There are 15 residues in the CDR3. Germline CDR1 reads SGHRS; CDR2 reads YFSETQ. For the CDR3, the DNA is TGCGCCAGCAGCCCCGGACTGAACTCTGGAAACACCATATATTTT. This translates into CASSPGLNSGNTIYF.

V usage is TRBV9 and J usage is TRBJ2-2, with 12 bases identical to TRBD2. Germline trimming cut 4 bases from V and 4 bases from J; bases unmatched to any gene: 5. The CDR3 spans 16 residues. The germline gives CDR1 SGDLS, CDR2 YYNGEE. The CDR3 loop is CASSPRLAGVTGELFF. CDR3 bases: TGTGCCAGCAGCCCCCGACTAGCGGGGGTCACCGGGGAGCTGTTTTTT. Full variable domain (outside the CDR3, taken from reference TRBV9 and TRBJ2-2): DSGVTQTPKHLITATGQRVTLRCSPRSGDLSVYWYQQSLDQGLQFLIQYYNGEERAKGNILERFSAQQFPDLHSELNLSSLELGDSALYFCASSPRLAGVTGELFFGEGSRLTVL.

This chain connects TRBV25-1 to TRBJ1-6; 10 bases are shared with TRBD1. The ends lost 8 bases at V and 8 bases at J; junction bases unmatched: 3. CDR1 and CDR2 from the germline V gene are MGHDK and SYGVNS. CDR3 length equals 13 residues. CDR3: CASGDRGHSPLHF. The CDR3 nucleotides read TGTGCCAGCGGGGACAGGGGCCATTCACCCCTCCACTTT.

The chain links TRBV5-6 to TRBJ2-6; D possibly corresponds to TRBD2 (5 bases). Germline V CDR1 and CDR2: SGHDT, YYEEEE. V was cut by 4 bases and J by 1 base, with 12 bases left in between. There are 16 residues in the CDR3. The DNA of the CDR3 is TGTGCCAGCAGCAACTTTCGCGGGTCTGGGGCCAACGTCCTGACTTTC. As protein: CASSNFRGSGANVLTF.

V and J are TRBV14 and TRBJ2-1; D not certain. The CDR3 extends over 17 amino acids. Germline-derived CDR1 and CDR2 are SGHDN and FVKESK. Trimming stripped 2 bases from V and 2 bases from J, with 16 bases between. The CDR3 loop is CASSQNGSPQAYNEQFF. CDR3 nucleotides: TGTGCCAGCAGCCAAAACGGGTCACCCCAAGCCTACAATGAGCAGTTCTTC. Combining the CDR3 with reference TRBV14 and TRBJ2-1 gives the whole variable domain EAGVTQFPSHSVIEKGQTVTLRCDPISGHDNLYWYRRVMGKEIKFLLHFVKESKQDESGMPNNRFLAERTGGTYSTLKVQPAELEDSGVYFCASSQNGSPQAYNEQFFGPGTRLTVL.

J is TRBJ2-1 and V is TRBV18; 10 nucleotides agree with TRBD2. Germline CDR1 KGHSH, CDR2 LQKENI. This CDR3 contains 13 residues. J lost 9 bases, V lost 3 bases, and 2 bases had no gene match. The chain's CDR3 is CASSPGTSAEQFF. CDR3 DNA: TGTGCCAGCTCACCCGGGACTAGCGCTGAGCAGTTCTTC.

The chain uses TRBV27 and TRBJ1-2, with a tentative D call TRBD1 (5 bases). This CDR3 region has 14 residues. V lost 5 bases and J lost 3, with 13 bases in between. Germline-derived CDR1 and CDR2 are MNHEY and SMNVEV (reference sequence). The CDR3 sequence: CASSKGGGDYGYTF. The CDR3 DNA reads TGTGCCAGCAGTAAGGGTGGGGGGGACTATGGCTACACCTTC.

CDR3 bases: TGTGCCAGCAGCCCGACCGGGGGGAGCTCCTACGAGCAGTACTTC. Its protein is CASSPTGGSSYEQYF. The chain joins TRBV5-6 to TRBJ2-7, with 7 bases identical to TRBD2. The germline V gene encodes CDR1 SGHDT and CDR2 YYEEEE. There are 15 residues in the CDR3. V lost 4 bases to trimming and J lost 0 bases; unmatched junction nucleotides: 7.

The V and J genes are TRBV4-3 and TRBJ2-3; 8 positions agree with TRBD2. CDR1 is LGHNA and CDR2 is YSLEER in the germline V gene. The CDR3 runs 15 residues. The V gene end was trimmed by 1 base and the J gene end by 4 bases; junction bases not matched to a gene: 4. In DNA form, the CDR3 reads TGCGCCAGCAGCCAAGGCGGGGGACTAGCAGATACGCAGTATTTT. Its protein is CASSQGGGLADTQYF.

The chain is built from TRBV6-2 or TRBV6-3 and TRBJ2-5; 8 nucleotides agree with TRBD1. The CDR3 covers 16 residues. Per germline, CDR1 MNHEY and CDR2 SVGEGT. V trimming: 2 bases; J trimming: 4 bases; junction bases outside the gene matches: 9. The DNA of the CDR3 is TGTGCCAGCAGTTACCTTGGCAGGGGGCGCTCAGAGACCCAGTACTTC. This gives the protein CASSYLGRGRSETQYF.

This sequence joins TRBV12-3 or TRBV12-4 and TRBJ1-1, with TRBD1 identical over 8 bases. The junction had 6 bases not matched to a gene; V was cut back by 1 base and J by 11 bases. The CDR3 is 13 amino acids. CDR3 loop: CASSLGTGRGAFF. Here the CDR3 DNA reads TGTGCCAGCAGTTTAGGGACAGGGAGAGGGGCTTTCTTT.

This clone was seen a few times. The V and J genes are TRBV4-3 and TRBJ2-1, with D unclear. Germline V CDR1 and CDR2: LGHNA, YSLEER. V lost 3 bases and J lost 4, with 7 bases in between. The length of the CDR3 is 13 residues. The CDR3 DNA sequence: TGCGCCAGCAGCCAGGGCAGTTACAATGAGCAGTTCTTC. Translating gives CASSQGSYNEQFF.

A note on this clone: In the same sample, other DNA sequences code for this CDR3. The chain uses TRBV29-1 and TRBJ2-7; TRBD1 matches 9 bases. The CDR3 runs to 12 residues. V was pared by 6 bases and J by 2 bases, with 2 bases of the junction left unmatched. CDR1 and CDR2 (germline): SQVTM, ANQGSEA. The CDR3 spells CSVRTGAYEQYF. CDR3 in DNA: TGCAGCGTCCGGACAGGGGCCTACGAGCAGTACTTC.

The V and J genes are TRBV6-6 and TRBJ1-5; D unclear. CDR1 is MNHNY, CDR2 SVGAGI, per germline (reference sequence). The V end was cut by 7 bases, the J end by 4 bases, with 11 bases between. This CDR3 spans 13 amino acids. The CDR3 is CASNPSWNQPQHF. DNA of the CDR3: TGTGCCAGCAACCCTAGTTGGAATCAGCCCCAGCATTTT.